This T cell receptor (beta chain) was documented in a study of cytomegalovirus exposure and HLA in healthy donors (dated by TCRdb to about 2017). As for the study more broadly: According to a later analysis, one platform produced both the roughly 120 validation repertoires and the 730 or so repertoires of the first cohort. The study aimed to test whether signatures of past pathogen exposure could be identified by cataloging public T cell receptors. Besides the first cohort of roughly 660 subjects, a separate validation cohort made up of 120 different subjects was used. To predict cytomegalovirus infection status, the study brought together high-throughput TCR immunosequencing, statistical association of individual TCRs with disease status, and machine learning. The paper as a whole reports these results and caveats: It was suggested by the authors that the approach could potentially be generalized to other disease states and immunological phenotypes. Cytomegalovirus status was reported to be diagnosed by the classifier with high specificity and sensitivity in both the original and validation cohorts. A total of fewer than 200 TCR beta chains were listed by the study as associated with cytomegalovirus. Subsequent analysis determined that TCRs grouped into clusters in the first cohort also showed a tendency toward co-occurrence across the 130 or so validation repertoires, and roughly 95% of cluster scores exceeded 0. Across donors, most TCR sequences were observed very rarely, whereas some public TCRs were present in many individuals. All 110 or so repertoires were used to score co-occurrence in the validation cohort in a later analysis, because that analysis had no HLA typing for the cohort. In vitro tests confirmed that three of the cytomegalovirus-associated TCR beta chains recognize cytomegalovirus antigens.

Turning to this clone: Its antigen has not been determined. The record has no base qualities; no much larger clone is one base away.

Separate from the roughly 650-subject first cohort, the validation cohort of 95 to 150 subjects was the group to which the donors belonged. Receptor amplification or capture employed the immunoSEQ multiplex PCR assay. The paper's processing steps were these. A statistical classification framework was built to diagnose cytomegalovirus status from the catalog of TCR beta chain sequences. The immuneACCESS repertoire file appears here via TCRdb, limited to in-frame rearrangements. These files lack a portion of the clones; in checked studies, under half of the deficit traces to unresolved V genes, and the cause of the others is not known. V, J and clone size reflect that table, while D and trimming were determined from the DNA. The sample table holds around 250,000 clones, of which around 91% were seen once. The top ten clonotypes cover under 0.45% of the sample. In the germline V gene, CDR1 corresponds to MGHDK and CDR2 to SYGVNS. V drops 4 bases and J drops 2 bases, leaving 11 bases in between. From the cysteine through the phenylalanine, the CDR3 covers 15 amino acids. This entry keeps only the CDR3 DNA: 45 bases, framed from base 1.

The rearranged segments are TRBV25-1 and TRBJ2-2, and perhaps TRBD1 as D gene, on 6 matching bases. This sequence originates from a woman aged 18-29 years in good health and CMV-seronegative. The sequenced sample consisted of PBMCs. The CDR3 amino acid sequence is: CASSVTGSNTGELFF. The DNA is TGTGCCAGCAGTGTTACAGGGTCAAACACCGGGGAGCTGTTTTTT.